The T cell receptor (beta chain) described here comes from a study of control samples from healthy donors and cancer patients. TCRdb's copy holds only in-frame clones and misses some; the assay was immunoSEQ multiplex PCR. The repertoire holds 75,000 to 100,000 clones, with roughly 92% as singletons. The CDR3 has 13 residues. Germline-derived CDR1 and CDR2 are KGHSH and LQKENI. With 6 bases clipped from V and 6 bases from J, the junction kept 4 bases outside the gene matches. This chain uses TRBV18 with TRBJ1-1; 10 bases agree with TRBD1. Input material: blood. The origin of this receptor is a human donor in good health. The donor label of this sample is uncertain. CDR3 nucleotide sequence: TGTGCCAGCTCGCCCGGACAGGGGGCTGAAGCTTTCTTT. It codes for CASSPGQGAEAFF.